Following are 15 T cell receptor beta chains from one sample sequenced in a study of CD8+ T cells in alopecia areata. RNA extraction was followed by reverse transcription into cDNA, which acted as the sequencing template. Sequenced by immunoSEQ multiplex PCR; TCRdb stores in-frame clones only, minus some. The sample carries 35,000 to 45,000 clones, roughly 89% recorded once. Treatment specified: oral pan-JAK inhibitor, 5-10 mg twice daily. Sequenced material: CD8+ T cells sorted from blood, taken at week 24, from a patient treated with tofacitinib. The receptors derive from a human donor with alopecia areata.

The chain recombines TRBV6-1 with TRBJ1-5; no clear D gene. The CDR3 covers 16 residues. V dropped 1 base and J dropped 3 bases, with 13 bases sitting between them. CDR1 and CDR2 from the germline V gene are MNHNS and SASEGT. Here the CDR3 DNA reads TGTGCCAGCAGTGAAGGGCCCCTCGGGGTCAATCAGCCCCAGCATTTT. It is translated as CASSEGPLGVNQPQHF.

This chain uses TRBV27 with TRBJ2-1, with D perhaps TRBD1 (5 bases). The CDR3 sequence is 14 residues long. Germline V gene lookup returns CDR1 MNHEY and CDR2 SMNVEV (reference sequence). Between the trimmed V and J ends, which lost 5 bases and 4 bases, there was a span of 12 bases. The CDR3, as DNA: TGTGCCAGCAGTCATAGGGGCAGGTACAATGAGCAGTTCTTC. This encodes CASSHRGRYNEQFF.

The V and J genes are TRBV7-6 and TRBJ2-7, with 10 positions matching TRBD1. V was pared by 5 bases and J by 2 bases, with 3 bases of the junction left unmatched. Germline loops: CDR1 SGHVS, CDR2 FNYEAQ. The CDR3 runs 14 residues. CDR3 in amino acids: CASSPGTGAYEQYF. DNA of the CDR3: TGTGCCAGCAGCCCGGGGACAGGGGCCTACGAGCAGTACTTC.

This clone has only one observation. The V gene is TRBV7-8, the J gene TRBJ2-4; D gene ambiguous. Trimming took 4 bases from V and 6 from J, leaving 13 bases between them. The germline CDR1 and CDR2 sequences are SGHVS and FQNEAQ. The length of the CDR3 is 14 residues. This CDR3 reads CASSWSVDLNIQYF. The CDR3 coding sequence is TGTGCCAGCAGCTGGTCGGTAGATTTAAACATTCAGTACTTC.

The V call is TRBV29-1, the J call TRBJ1-1; D ambiguous. Germline V lookup: CDR1 SQVTM, CDR2 ANQGSEA. V lost 4 bases and J 1 base, leaving 7 bases between the germline ends. The CDR3 contains 12 residues. As DNA, the CDR3 is TGCAGCGTTGTGGAGGGGAACACTGAAGCTTTCTTT. The encoded protein is CSVVEGNTEAFF.

The rearrangement links TRBV30 to TRBJ2-5, with TRBD2 identical over 11 bases. V lost 1 base, J lost 5 bases, and 6 bases stayed unmatched. Germline values: CDR1 GTSNPN, CDR2 SVGIG (reference sequence). The CDR3 sequence is 15 residues long. The CDR3 sequence is CAWSAGSGGAETQYF. The CDR3 DNA is TGTGCCTGGAGTGCCGGTAGCGGGGGGGCGGAGACCCAGTACTTC.

This chain connects TRBV4-1 to TRBJ2-7; 7 nucleotides agree with TRBD1. Germline trimming cut 0 bases from V and 3 bases from J; bases unmatched to any gene: 8. CDR3 length equals 16 residues. Germline values: CDR1 MGHRA, CDR2 YSYEKL. In nucleotides, the CDR3 is TGCGCCAGCAGCCAAGATCAGGGGGACATGGGCTACGAGCAGTACTTC. It yields the protein CASSQDQGDMGYEQYF.

The CDR3: CASSTTTGAIDGYTF. CDR3 coding DNA: TGTGCCAGCAGTACAACGACAGGGGCAATAGATGGCTACACCTTC. The genes are TRBV6-6 and TRBJ1-2, with 8 bases aligning to TRBD1. V was pared by 5 bases and J by 6 bases, with 11 bases of the junction left unmatched. Germline V gene sequence: CDR1 MNHNY, CDR2 SVGAGI (reference sequence). The CDR3 has 15 residues.

The chain has TRBV7-9 and TRBJ2-6, with 8 bases identical to TRBD1. V was pared by 5 bases and J by 0 bases, with 3 bases of the junction left unmatched. Germline CDR1 reads SEHNR; CDR2 reads FQNEAQ (reference sequence). There are 16 residues in the CDR3. CDR3 amino acids: CASSLDRVSGANVLTF. The CDR3 DNA reads as TGTGCCAGCAGCCTGGACAGGGTCTCTGGGGCCAACGTCCTGACTTTC. The full variable domain, with the rest looked up from reference TRBV7-9 and TRBJ2-6, is DTGVSQNPRHKITKRGQNVTFRCDPISEHNRLYWYRQTLGQGPEFLTYFQNEAQLEKSRLLSDRFSAERPKGSFSTLEIQRTEQGDSAMYLCASSLDRVSGANVLTFGAGSRLTVL.

This chain links TRBV13 with TRBJ2-1, with D unclear. In germline, CDR1 is PRHDT, CDR2 FYEKMQ (reference sequence). Trimming took 5 bases from V and 5 from J, leaving 13 bases between them. This CDR3 is 14 amino acids long. The CDR3 reads CASSTNPGNNEQFF. CDR3 coding DNA: TGTGCCAGCAGCACCAATCCGGGCAACAATGAGCAGTTCTTC.

The chain is built from TRBV15 and TRBJ1-1; D unclear. Germline lookup yields CDR1 LNHNV and CDR2 YYDKDF (reference sequence). Trimming pared 0 bases from V and 0 bases from J, leaving 5 bases between. CDR3 length: 14 amino acids. The chain's CDR3 is CATSRDSLNTEAFF. The CDR3 region has the DNA TGTGCCACCAGCAGAGATAGCCTGAACACTGAAGCTTTCTTT.

The genes are TRBV28 and TRBJ2-3; D may correspond to TRBD1 or TRBD2 (5 bases each). Germline CDR1 reads MDHEN; CDR2 reads SYDVKM. The CDR3 is 13 residues long. V lost 6 bases to trimming and J lost 5 bases, with 12 bases between them. The CDR3 DNA reads TGTGCCAGCAGCCCGAGGGGTGAAGATACGCAGTATTTT. Translating it yields CASSPRGEDTQYF.

V is TRBV2 and J is TRBJ2-2, with D possibly TRBD2 on 6 matching bases. From germline, CDR1 is SNHLY and CDR2 FYNNEI. V lost 6 bases to trimming and J lost 4 bases, with 27 bases between them. This CDR3 contains 19 residues. The CDR3 nucleotides are TGTGCCAGCAGCGAAAACCTCCAGGCCCTTCTGGGGGGCACCGGGGAGCTGTTTTTT. Its translation: CASSENLQALLGGTGELFF.

V is TRBV7-8 and J is TRBJ2-2, with no clear D. The germline V gene encodes CDR1 SGHVS and CDR2 FQNEAQ. The CDR3 is 12 amino acids. Trimming left V 6 bases short and J 6 bases short, with 8 bases between. The CDR3 region is CASSPEAGELFF. In DNA form, the CDR3 reads TGTGCCAGCAGTCCAGAGGCCGGGGAGCTGTTTTTT. Complete variable domain (other parts from reference TRBV7-8 and TRBJ2-2): GAGVSQSPRYKVAKRGQDVALRCDPISGHVSLFWYQQALGQGPEFLTYFQNEAQLDKSGLPSDRFFAERPEGSVSTLKIQRTQQEDSAVYLCASSPEAGELFFGEGSRLTVL.

The chain has TRBV27 and TRBJ2-2; D may be TRBD1 (6 bases). The germline V gene encodes CDR1 MNHEY and CDR2 SMNVEV (reference sequence). The CDR3 runs 14 residues. Trimming took off 4 bases at V and 5 bases at J, with 11 bases between the two ends. The CDR3 nucleotides are TGTGCCAGCAGTTCGGACAGCTATACCGGGGAGCTGTTTTTT. Protein sequence: CASSSDSYTGELFF.